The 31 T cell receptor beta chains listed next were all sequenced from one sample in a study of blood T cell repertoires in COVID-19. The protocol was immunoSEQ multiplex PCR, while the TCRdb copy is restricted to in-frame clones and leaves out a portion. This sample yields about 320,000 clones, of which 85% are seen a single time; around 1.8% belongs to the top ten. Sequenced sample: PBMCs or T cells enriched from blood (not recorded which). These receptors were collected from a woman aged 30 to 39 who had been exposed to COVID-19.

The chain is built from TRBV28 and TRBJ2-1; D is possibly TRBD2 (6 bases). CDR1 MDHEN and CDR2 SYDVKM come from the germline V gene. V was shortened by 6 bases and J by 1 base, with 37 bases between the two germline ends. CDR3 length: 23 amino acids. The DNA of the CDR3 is TGTGCCAGCAGCTTAACGCCCCGTTCGTCGGTTTCGGGGTTTCGGGGGTCCTACAATGAGCAGTTCTTC. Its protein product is CASSLTPRSSVSGFRGSYNEQFF.

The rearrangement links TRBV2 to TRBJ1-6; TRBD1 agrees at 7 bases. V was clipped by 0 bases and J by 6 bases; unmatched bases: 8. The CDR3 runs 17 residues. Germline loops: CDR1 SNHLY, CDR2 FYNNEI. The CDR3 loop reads CASSEAPPGQTNSPLHF. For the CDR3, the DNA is TGTGCCAGCAGTGAAGCCCCGCCGGGACAGACTAATTCACCCCTCCACTTT.

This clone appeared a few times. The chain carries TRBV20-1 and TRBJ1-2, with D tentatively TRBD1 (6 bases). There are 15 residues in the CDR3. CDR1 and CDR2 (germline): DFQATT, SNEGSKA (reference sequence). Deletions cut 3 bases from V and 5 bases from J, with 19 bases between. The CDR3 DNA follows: TGCAGTGCTAGTCAGAGACAGGCGACTGGGTATGGCTACACCTTC. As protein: CSASQRQATGYGYTF.

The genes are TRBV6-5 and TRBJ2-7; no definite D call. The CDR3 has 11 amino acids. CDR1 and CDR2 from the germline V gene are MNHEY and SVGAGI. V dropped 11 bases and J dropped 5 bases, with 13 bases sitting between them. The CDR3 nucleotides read TGTGCCGTGCGGTTTTTGAACGAGCAGTACTTC. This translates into CAVRFLNEQYF.

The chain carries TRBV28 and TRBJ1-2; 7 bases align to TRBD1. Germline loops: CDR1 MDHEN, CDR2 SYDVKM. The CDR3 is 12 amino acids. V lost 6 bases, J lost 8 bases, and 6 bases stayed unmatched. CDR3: CASSLTGVGYTF. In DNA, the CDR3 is TGTGCCAGCAGCCTTACAGGGGTCGGCTACACCTTC.

CDR3 loop: CASSNREETQYF. CDR3 sequence (DNA): TGTGCCAGCAGCAACAGGGAAGAGACCCAGTACTTC. The chain uses TRBV6-5 and TRBJ2-5; TRBD1 is a possible D gene (6 bases). V lost 6 bases and J lost 3, with 8 bases in between. Germline V CDR1 and CDR2: MNHEY, SVGAGI. The CDR3 totals 12 residues.

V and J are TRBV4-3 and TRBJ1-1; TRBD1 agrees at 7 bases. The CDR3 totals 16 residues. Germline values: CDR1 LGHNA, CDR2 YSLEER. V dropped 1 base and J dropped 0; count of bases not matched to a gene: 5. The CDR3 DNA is TGCGCCAGCAGCCAAGGACAGGGTCCAATGAACACTGAAGCTTTCTTT. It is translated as CASSQGQGPMNTEAFF.

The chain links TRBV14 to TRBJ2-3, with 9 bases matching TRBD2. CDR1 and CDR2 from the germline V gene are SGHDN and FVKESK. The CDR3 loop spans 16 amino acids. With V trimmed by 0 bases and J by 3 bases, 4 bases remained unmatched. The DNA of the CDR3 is TGTGCCAGCAGCCAAGAGAGCGGGAGGATGACAGATACGCAGTATTTT. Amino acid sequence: CASSQESGRMTDTQYF. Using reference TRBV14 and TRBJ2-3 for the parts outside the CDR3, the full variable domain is EAGVTQFPSHSVIEKGQTVTLRCDPISGHDNLYWYRRVMGKEIKFLLHFVKESKQDESGMPNNRFLAERTGGTYSTLKVQPAELEDSGVYFCASSQESGRMTDTQYFGPGTRLTVL.

The CDR3 here is CASSLQMHTIYF. The CDR3 nucleotides are TGTGCCAGCAGTTTGCAGATGCACACCATATATTTT. The rearrangement uses TRBV28 and TRBJ1-3, with D unresolved. Trimming shortened V by 3 bases and J by 8 bases, and 8 bases separated the two germline ends. The CDR3 sequence is 12 residues long. Per the germline V gene, CDR1 is MDHEN and CDR2 is SYDVKM. Full variable domain (remainder filled in from reference TRBV28 and TRBJ1-3): DVKVTQSSRYLVKRTGEKVFLECVQDMDHENMFWYRQDPGLGLRLIYFSYDVKMKEKGDIPEGYSVSREKKERFSLILESASTNQTSMYLCASSLQMHTIYFGEGSWLTVV.

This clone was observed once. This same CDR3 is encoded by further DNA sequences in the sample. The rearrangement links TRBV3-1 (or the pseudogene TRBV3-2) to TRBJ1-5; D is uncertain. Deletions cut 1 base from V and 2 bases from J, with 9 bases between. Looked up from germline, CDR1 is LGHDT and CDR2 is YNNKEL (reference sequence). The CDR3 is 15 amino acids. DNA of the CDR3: TGTGCCAGCAGCCAAGGCGGGGTGGGCAATCAGCCCCAGCATTTT. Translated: CASSQGGVGNQPQHF.

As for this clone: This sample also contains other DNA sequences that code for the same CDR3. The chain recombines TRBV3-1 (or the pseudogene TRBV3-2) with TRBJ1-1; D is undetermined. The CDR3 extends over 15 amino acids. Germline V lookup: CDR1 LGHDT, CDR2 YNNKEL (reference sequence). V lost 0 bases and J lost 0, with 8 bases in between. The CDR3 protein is CASSQDPGMNTEAFF. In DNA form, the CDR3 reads TGTGCCAGCAGCCAAGATCCAGGTATGAACACTGAAGCTTTCTTT.

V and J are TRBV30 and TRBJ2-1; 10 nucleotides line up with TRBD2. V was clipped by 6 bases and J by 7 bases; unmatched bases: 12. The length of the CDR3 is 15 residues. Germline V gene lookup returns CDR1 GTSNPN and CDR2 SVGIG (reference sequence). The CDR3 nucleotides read TGTGCCTGCAGGGTTAGCGGGAGGTTAGGGAATGAGCAGTTCTTC. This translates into CACRVSGRLGNEQFF. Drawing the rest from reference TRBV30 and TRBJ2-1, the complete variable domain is SQTIHQWPATLVQPVGSPLSLECTVEGTSNPNLYWYRQAAGRGLQLLFYSVGIGQISSEVPQNLSASRPQDRQFILSSKKLLLSDSGFYLCACRVSGRLGNEQFFGPGTRLTVL.

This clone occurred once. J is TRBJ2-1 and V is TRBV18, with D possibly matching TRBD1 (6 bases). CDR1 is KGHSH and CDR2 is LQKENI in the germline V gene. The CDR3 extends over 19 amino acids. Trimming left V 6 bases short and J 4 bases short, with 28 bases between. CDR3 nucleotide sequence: TGTGCCAGCTCCCTTACAGGGCTGGGGTTGGGCAGACCTTACAATGAGCAGTTCTTC. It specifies CASSLTGLGLGRPYNEQFF.

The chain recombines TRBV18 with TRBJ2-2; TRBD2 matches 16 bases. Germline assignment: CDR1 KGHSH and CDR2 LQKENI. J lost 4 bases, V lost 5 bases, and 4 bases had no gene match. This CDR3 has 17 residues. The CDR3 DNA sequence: TGTGCCAGCTCATCGGGACTAGCGGGAGGGCGCACCGGGGAGCTGTTTTTT. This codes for CASSSGLAGGRTGELFF.

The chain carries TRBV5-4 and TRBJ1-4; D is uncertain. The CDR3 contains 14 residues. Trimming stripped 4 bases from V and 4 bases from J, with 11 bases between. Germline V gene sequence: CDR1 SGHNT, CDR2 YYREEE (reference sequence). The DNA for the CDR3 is TGTGCCAGCAGCCAAGGACTGGGTAATGAAAAACTGTTTTTT. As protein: CASSQGLGNEKLFF.

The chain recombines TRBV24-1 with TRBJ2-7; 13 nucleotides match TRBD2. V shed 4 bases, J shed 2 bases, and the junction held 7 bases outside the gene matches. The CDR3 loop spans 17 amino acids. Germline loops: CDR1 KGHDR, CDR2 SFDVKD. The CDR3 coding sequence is TGTGCCACCAGTGACCCAGGGACTAGCGGGACTCCCTACGAGCAGTACTTC. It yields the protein CATSDPGTSGTPYEQYF.

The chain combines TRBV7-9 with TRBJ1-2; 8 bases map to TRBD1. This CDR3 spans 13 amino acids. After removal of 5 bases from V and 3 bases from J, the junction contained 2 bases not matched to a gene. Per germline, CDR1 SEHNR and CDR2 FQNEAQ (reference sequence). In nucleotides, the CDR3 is TGTGCCAGCAGCCCGACAGGGGACTATGGCTACACCTTC. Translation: CASSPTGDYGYTF.

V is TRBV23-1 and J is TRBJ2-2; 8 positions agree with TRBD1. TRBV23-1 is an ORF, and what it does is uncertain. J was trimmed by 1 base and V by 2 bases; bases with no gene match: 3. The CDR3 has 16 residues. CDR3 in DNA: TGCGCCAGCAGTCAAAGACAGGGGCTGAACACCGGGGAGCTGTTTTTT. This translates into CASSQRQGLNTGELFF.

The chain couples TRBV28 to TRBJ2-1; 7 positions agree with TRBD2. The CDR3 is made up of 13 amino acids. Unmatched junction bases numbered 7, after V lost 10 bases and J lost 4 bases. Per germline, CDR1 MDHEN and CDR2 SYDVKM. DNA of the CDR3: TGTGCCAAGCGGGACCCGGCATACAATGAGCAGTTCTTC. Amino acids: CAKRDPAYNEQFF.

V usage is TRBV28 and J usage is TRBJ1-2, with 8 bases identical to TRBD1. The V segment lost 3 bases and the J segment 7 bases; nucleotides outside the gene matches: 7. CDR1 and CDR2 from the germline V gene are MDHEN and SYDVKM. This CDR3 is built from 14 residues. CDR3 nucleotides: TGTGCCAGCAGTTTCCCGGGACAGGCGAGTGGCTACACCTTC. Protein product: CASSFPGQASGYTF.

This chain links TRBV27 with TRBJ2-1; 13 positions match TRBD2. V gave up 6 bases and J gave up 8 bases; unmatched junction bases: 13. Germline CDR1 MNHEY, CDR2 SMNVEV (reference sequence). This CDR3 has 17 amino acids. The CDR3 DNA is TGTGCCAGCAGAGCCGAATCGGGACTAGCGGGAATGGATGAGCAGTTCTTC. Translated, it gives CASRAESGLAGMDEQFF.

CDR3 amino acids: CASSQDYYGYTF. The CDR3 region has the DNA TGTGCCAGCAGTCAGGATTACTATGGCTACACCTTC. This rearrangement joins TRBV12-3 or TRBV12-4 to TRBJ1-2; D is ambiguous. V lost 5 bases and J lost 3, with 7 bases in between. The CDR3 is 12 amino acids.

Here the CDR3 DNA reads TGTGCCAGCAGCCCTAGAGATGGACAGTTCCACGAGCAGTACTTC. It is translated as CASSPRDGQFHEQYF. The chain joins TRBV7-9 to TRBJ2-7; D possibly corresponds to TRBD1 (6 bases). The CDR3 spans 15 residues. Germline V gene lookup returns CDR1 SEHNR and CDR2 FQNEAQ (reference sequence). V dropped 5 bases and J dropped 5 bases, with 19 bases sitting between them.

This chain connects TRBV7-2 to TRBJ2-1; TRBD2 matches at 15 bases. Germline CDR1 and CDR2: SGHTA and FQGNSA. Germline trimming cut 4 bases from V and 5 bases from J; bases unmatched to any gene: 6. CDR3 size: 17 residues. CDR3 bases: TGTGCCAGCAGCTCTCCGGGACTAGCGGGGGGTAACAATGAGCAGTTCTTC. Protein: CASSSPGLAGGNNEQFF.

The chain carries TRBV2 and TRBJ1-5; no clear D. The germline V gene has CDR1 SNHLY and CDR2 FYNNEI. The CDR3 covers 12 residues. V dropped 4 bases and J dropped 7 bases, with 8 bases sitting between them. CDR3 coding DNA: TGTGCCAGCAGTGTAAGACACCAGCCCCAGCATTTT. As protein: CASSVRHQPQHF.

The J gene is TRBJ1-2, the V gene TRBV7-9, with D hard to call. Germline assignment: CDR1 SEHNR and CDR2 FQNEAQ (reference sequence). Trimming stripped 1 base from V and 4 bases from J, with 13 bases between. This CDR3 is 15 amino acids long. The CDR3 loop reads CASSLDVQRGYGYTF. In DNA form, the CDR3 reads TGTGCCAGCAGCTTAGACGTTCAGCGGGGCTATGGCTACACCTTC. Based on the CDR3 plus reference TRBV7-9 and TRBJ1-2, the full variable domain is DTGVSQNPRHKITKRGQNVTFRCDPISEHNRLYWYRQTLGQGPEFLTYFQNEAQLEKSRLLSDRFSAERPKGSFSTLEIQRTEQGDSAMYLCASSLDVQRGYGYTFGSGTRLTVV.

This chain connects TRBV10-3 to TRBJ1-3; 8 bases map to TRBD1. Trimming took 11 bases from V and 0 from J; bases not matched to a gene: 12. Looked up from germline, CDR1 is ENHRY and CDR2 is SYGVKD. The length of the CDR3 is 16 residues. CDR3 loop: CAATPGGQGSGNTIYF. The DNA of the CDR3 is TGTGCCGCCACCCCCGGAGGACAGGGCTCTGGAAACACCATATATTTT.

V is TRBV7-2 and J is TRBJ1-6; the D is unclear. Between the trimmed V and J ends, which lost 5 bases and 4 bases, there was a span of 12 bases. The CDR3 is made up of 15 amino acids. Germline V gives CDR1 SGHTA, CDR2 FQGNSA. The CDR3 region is CASSKTSSYNSPLHF. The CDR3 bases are TGTGCCAGCAGCAAAACTAGTAGTTATAATTCACCCCTCCACTTT.

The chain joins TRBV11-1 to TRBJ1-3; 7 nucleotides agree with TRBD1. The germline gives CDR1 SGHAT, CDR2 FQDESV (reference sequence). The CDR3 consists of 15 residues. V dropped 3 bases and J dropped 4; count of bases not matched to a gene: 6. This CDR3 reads CASSFGQAGGNTIYF. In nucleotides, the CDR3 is TGTGCCAGCAGCTTTGGACAGGCTGGAGGAAACACCATATATTTT.

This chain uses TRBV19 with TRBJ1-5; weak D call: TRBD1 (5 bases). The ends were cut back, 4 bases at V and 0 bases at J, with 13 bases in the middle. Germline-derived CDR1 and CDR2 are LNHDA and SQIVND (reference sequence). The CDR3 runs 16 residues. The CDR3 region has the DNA TGTGCCAGTAGTAAGTTACGGGGGGATAGCAATCAGCCCCAGCATTTT. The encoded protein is CASSKLRGDSNQPQHF.

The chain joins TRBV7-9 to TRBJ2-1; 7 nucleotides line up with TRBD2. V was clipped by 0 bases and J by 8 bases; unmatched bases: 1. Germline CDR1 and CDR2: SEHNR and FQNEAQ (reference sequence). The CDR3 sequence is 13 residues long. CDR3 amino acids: CASSLAGGDEQFF. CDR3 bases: TGTGCCAGCAGCTTAGCGGGAGGGGATGAGCAGTTCTTC.